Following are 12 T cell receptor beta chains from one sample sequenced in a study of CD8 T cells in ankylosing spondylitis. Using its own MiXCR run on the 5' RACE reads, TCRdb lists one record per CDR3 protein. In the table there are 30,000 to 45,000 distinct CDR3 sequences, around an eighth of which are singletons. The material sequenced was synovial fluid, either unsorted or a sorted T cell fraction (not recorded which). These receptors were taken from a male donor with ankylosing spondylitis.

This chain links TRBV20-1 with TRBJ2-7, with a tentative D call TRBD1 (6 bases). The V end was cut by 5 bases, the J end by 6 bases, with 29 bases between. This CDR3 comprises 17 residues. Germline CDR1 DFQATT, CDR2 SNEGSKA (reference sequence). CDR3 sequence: CSAPRGRGISEGGEQYF. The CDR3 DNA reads TGCAGTGCTCCCCGGGGCAGGGGTATTTCCGAAGGTGGCGAGCAGTACTTC.

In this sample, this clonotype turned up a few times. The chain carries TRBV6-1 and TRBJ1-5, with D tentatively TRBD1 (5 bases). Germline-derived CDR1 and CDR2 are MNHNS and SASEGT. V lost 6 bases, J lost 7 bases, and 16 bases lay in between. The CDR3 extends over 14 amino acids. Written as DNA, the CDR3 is TGTGCCAGCAGCCCCATTGGGGGAAACCAGCCCCAGCATTTT. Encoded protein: CASSPIGGNQPQHF.

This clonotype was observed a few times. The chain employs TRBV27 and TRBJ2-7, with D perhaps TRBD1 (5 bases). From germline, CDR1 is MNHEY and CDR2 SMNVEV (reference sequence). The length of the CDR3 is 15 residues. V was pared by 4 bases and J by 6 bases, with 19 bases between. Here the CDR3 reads CASSWYRIPWGEQYF. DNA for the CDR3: TGTGCCAGCAGTTGGTACAGGATTCCGTGGGGCGAGCAGTACTTC.

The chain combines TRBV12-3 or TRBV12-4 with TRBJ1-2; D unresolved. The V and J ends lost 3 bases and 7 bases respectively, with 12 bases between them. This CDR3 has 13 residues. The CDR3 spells CASSFSRPGGYTF. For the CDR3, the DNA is TGTGCCAGCAGTTTCTCTCGCCCGGGTGGCTACACCTTC.

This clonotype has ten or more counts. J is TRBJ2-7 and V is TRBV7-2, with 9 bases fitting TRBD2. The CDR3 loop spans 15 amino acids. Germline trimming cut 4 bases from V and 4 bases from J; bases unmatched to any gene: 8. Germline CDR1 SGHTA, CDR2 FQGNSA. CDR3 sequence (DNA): TGTGCCAGCAGCTCAAACGCTGGACTAGCGTACGAGCAGTACTTC. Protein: CASSSNAGLAYEQYF.

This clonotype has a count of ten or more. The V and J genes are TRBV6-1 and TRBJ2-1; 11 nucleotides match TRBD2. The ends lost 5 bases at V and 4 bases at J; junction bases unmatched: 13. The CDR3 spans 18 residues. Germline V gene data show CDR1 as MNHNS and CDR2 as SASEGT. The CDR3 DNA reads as TGTGCCAGCAGTAGTAGAGATACTAGACTAGCGGGGTACAATGAGCAGTTCTTC. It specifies CASSSRDTRLAGYNEQFF.

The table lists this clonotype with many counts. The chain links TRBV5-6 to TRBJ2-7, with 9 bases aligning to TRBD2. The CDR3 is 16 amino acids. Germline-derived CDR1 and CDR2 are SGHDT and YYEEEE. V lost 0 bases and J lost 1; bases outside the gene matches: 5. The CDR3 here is CASSLVPSGVSYEQYF. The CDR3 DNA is TGTGCCAGCAGCTTGGTTCCTAGCGGGGTATCCTACGAGCAGTACTTC.

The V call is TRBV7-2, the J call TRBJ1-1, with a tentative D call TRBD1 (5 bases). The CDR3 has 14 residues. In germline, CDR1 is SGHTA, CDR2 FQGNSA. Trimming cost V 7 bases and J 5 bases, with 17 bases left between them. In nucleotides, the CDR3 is TGTGCCAGCAACCTCCAAAGGGGAAGTACTGAAGCTTTCTTT. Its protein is CASNLQRGSTEAFF.

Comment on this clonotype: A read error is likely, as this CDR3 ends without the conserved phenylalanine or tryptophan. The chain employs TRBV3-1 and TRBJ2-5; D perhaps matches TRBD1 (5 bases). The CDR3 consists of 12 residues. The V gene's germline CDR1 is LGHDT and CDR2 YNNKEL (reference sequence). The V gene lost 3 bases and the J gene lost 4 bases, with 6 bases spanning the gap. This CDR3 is CASSHQGETQYL. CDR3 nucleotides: TGTGCCAGCAGCCACCAGGGAGAGACCCAGTACCTC.

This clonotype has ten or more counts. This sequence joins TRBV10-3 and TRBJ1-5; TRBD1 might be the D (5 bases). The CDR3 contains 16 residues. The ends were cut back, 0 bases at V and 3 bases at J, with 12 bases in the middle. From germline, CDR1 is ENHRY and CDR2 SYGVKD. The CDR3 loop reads CAISESDSGFNQPQHF. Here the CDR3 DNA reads TGTGCCATCAGTGAGTCAGACAGCGGCTTCAATCAGCCCCAGCATTTT.

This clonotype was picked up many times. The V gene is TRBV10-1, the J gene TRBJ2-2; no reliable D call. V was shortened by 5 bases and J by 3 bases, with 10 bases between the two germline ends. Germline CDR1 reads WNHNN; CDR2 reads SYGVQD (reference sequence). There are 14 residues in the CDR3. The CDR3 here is CASSTQADTGELFF. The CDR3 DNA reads TGCGCCAGCAGTACCCAGGCGGACACCGGGGAGCTGTTTTTT.

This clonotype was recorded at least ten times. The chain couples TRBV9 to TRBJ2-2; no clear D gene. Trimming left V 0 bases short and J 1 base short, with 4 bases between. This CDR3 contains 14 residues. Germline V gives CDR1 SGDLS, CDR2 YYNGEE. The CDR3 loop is CASSVEGNTGELFF. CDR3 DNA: TGTGCCAGCAGCGTAGAGGGGAACACCGGGGAGCTGTTTTTT.